Sequencing of this T cell receptor (beta chain) was carried out in a study of blood T cells in healthy people across ages. A J-beta primer mix and a sample-barcoded 5' primer were used in a second PCR of about 7 to 12 cycles. TCRdb fed the 5' RACE reads into MiXCR, producing one record per CDR3 protein. The sample includes 1.5 million to 2 million distinct CDR3 sequences, about 35% of them seen just once. CDR3 length: 16 amino acids. Trimming took 0 bases from V and 5 from J; bases not matched to a gene: 2. The germline gives CDR1 MDHEN, CDR2 SYDVKM. The sequenced sample was blood. The chain employs TRBV28 and TRBJ2-1, with 12 positions matching TRBD2. The TCR originated in a woman in her 30s in good health. The CDR3 nucleotides read TGTGCCAGCAGTTTATGGACTAGCGGGAGCCACAATGAGCAGTTCTTC. Amino acids: CASSLWTSGSHNEQFF.